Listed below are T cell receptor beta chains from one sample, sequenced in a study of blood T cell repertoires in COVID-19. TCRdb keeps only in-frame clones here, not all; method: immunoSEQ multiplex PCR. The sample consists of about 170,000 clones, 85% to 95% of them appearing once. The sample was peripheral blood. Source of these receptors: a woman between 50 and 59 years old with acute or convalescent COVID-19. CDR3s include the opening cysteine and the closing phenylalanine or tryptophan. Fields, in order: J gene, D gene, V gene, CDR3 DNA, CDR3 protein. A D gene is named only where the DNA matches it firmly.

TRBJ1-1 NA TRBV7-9 TGTGCCAGCAGCTCTACCCAGACAGCACTATGGACTGAAGCTTTCTTT CASSSTQTALWTEAFF
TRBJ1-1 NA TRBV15 TGTGCCACCAGCAGAGACGTAATGAACACTGAAGCTTTCTTT CATSRDVMNTEAFF
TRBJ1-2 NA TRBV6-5 TGTGCCAGCAGTTACGCGGTTAACTATGGCTACACCTTC CASSYAVNYGYTF
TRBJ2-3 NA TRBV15 TGTGCCACCAGCGGTGGTTTACAGGGACCCCCAGATACGCAGTATTTT CATSGGLQGPPDTQYF
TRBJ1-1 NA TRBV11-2 TGTGCCAGCAGCTTATCGCAGGGGACCACTGAAGCTTTCTTT CASSLSQGTTEAFF
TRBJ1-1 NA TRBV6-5 TGTGCCAGCAGTTACCGCTGGGGGGGCGAGGGCACTGAAGCTTTCTTT CASSYRWGGEGTEAFF
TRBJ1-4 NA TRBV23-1 TGCGCCAGCAGTCACGGCAGGGTTGATGAAAAACTGTTTTTT CASSHGRVDEKLFF
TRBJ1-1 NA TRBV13 TGTGCCAGCAGCTTGGAGGGGAACACTGAAGCTTTCTTT CASSLEGNTEAFF
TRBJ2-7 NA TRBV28 TGTGCCAGCAGGGACAGCCCCTACGAGCAGTACTTC CASRDSPYEQYF
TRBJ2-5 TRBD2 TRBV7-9 TGTGCCAGCAGCCTCGGGACTAGCGGCGTAGAGACCCAGTACTTC CASSLGTSGVETQYF
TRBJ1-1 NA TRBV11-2 TGTGCCAGCAGCTTAGGCGGGGGGGAGAGGGAAGCTTTCTTT CASSLGGGEREAFF
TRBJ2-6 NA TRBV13 TGTGCCAGCAGCTTAGGCTTCTCTGGGGCCAACGTCCTGACTTTC CASSLGFSGANVLTF
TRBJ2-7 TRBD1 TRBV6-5 TGTGCCAGCACTAAACAGGGGTATGGTGCCTACGAGCAGTACTTC CASTKQGYGAYEQYF
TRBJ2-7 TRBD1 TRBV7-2 TGTGCCAGCAGGCCCGGACAGGGTTCCTACGAGCAGTACTTC CASRPGQGSYEQYF
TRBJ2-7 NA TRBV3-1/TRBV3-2 TGTGCCAGCAGCCCCTCCGGGAGCTTCTACGAGCAGTACTTC CASSPSGSFYEQYF
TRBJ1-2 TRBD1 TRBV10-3 TGTGCCACCCGGGACAGCTCCAATGGCTACACCTTC CATRDSSNGYTF